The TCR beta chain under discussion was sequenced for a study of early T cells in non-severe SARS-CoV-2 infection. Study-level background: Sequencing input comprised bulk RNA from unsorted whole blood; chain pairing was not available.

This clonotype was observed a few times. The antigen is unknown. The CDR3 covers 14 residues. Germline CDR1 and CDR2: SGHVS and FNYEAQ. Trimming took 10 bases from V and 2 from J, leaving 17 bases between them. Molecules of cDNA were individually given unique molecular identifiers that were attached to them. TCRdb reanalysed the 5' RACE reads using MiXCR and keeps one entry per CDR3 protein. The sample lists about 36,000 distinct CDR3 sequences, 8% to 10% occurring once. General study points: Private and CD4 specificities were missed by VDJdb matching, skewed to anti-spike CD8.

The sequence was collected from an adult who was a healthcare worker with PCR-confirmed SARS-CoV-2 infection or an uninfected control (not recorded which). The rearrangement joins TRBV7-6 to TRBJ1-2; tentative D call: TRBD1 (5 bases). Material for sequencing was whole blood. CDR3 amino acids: CATADLGVNYGYTF. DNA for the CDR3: TGTGCCACCGCTGATCTGGGGGTGAACTATGGCTACACCTTC.